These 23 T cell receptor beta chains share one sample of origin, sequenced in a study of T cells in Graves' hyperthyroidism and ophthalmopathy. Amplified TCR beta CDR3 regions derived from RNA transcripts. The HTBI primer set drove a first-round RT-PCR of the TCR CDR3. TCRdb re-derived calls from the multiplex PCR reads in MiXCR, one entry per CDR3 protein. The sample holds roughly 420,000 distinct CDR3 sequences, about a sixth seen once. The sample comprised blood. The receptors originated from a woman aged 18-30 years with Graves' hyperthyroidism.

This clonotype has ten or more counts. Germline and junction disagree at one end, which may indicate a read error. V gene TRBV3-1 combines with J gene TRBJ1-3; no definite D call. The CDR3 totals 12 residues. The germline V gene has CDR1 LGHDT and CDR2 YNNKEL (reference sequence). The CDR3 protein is CASSQAGNTIYF. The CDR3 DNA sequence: TGTGCCAGCAGCCAAGCTGGGAACACCATATATTTT.

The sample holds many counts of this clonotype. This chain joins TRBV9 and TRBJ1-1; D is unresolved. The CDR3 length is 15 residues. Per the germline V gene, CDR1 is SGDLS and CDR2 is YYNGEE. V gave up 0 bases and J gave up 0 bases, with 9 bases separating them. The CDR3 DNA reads TGTGCCAGCAGCGTAGGTGGCCTCCTGAACACTGAAGCTTTCTTT. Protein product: CASSVGGLLNTEAFF.

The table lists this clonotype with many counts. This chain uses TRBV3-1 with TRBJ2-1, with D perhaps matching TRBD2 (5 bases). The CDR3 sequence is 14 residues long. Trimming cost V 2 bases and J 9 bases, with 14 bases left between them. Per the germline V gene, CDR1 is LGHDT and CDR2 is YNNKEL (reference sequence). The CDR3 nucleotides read TGTGCCAGCAGCCAATACGAGGGCATCGGTGAGCAGTTCTTC. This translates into CASSQYEGIGEQFF.

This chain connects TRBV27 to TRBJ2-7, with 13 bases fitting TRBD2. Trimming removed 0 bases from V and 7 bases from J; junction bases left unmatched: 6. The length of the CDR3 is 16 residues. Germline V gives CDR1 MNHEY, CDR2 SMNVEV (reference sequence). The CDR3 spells CASSLSALAGGQEQYF. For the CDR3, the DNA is TGTGCCAGCAGTTTATCCGCACTAGCGGGGGGGCAAGAGCAGTACTTC.

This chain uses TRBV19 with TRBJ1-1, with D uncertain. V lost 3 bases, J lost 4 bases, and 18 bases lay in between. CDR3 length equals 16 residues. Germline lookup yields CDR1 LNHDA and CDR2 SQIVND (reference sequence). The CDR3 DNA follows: TGTGCCAGTAGTATTCGGCCGGGGTCCGCATCCACTGAAGCTTTCTTT. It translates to CASSIRPGSASTEAFF.

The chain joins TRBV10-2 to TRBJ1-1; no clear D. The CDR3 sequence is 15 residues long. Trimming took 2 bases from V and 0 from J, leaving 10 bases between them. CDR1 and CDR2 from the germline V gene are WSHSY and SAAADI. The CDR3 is CASSEIPVLNTEAFF. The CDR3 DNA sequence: TGCGCCAGCAGTGAGATTCCTGTATTGAACACTGAAGCTTTCTTT.

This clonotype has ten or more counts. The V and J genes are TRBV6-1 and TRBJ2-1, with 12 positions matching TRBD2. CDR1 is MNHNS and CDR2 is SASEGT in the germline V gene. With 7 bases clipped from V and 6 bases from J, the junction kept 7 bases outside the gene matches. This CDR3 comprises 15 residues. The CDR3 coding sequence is TGTGCCAGCACCGAAGGACTAGCGGGATTCAATGAGCAGTTCTTC. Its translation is CASTEGLAGFNEQFF.

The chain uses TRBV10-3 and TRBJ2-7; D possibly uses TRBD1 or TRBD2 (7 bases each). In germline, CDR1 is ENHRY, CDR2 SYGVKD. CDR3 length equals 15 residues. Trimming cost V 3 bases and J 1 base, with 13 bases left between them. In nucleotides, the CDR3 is TGTGCCATCAGTGACAGGGGGGGGCCTTCCTACGAGCAGTACTTC. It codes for CAISDRGGPSYEQYF.

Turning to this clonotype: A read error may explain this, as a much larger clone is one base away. Written as DNA, the CDR3 is TGCAGCGTCCAAACGAACAGGGCGGGGACCTACAATGAGCGGTTCTTC. Translation: CSVQTNRAGTYNERFF. The genes are TRBV29-1 and TRBJ2-1, with D tentatively TRBD1 or TRBD2 (6 bases each). The length of the CDR3 is 16 residues. Germline lookup yields CDR1 SQVTM and CDR2 ANQGSEA.

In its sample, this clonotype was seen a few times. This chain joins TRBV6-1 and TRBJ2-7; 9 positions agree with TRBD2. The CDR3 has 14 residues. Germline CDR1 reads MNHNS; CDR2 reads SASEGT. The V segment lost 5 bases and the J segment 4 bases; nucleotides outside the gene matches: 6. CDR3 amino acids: CASSFSGGIYEQYF. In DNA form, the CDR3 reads TGTGCCAGCAGTTTCAGCGGGGGGATTTACGAGCAGTACTTC.

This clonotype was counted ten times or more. CDR3 region: CASSYTGQPYEELFF. As DNA, the CDR3 is TGTGCCAGCAGTTACACCGGACAGCCGTATGAGGAGCTGTTTTTT. The chain links TRBV6-2 or TRBV6-3 to TRBJ2-2; D is perhaps TRBD1 (6 bases). The CDR3 contains 15 residues. Germline CDR1 reads MNHEY; CDR2 reads SVGEGT. V was pared by 2 bases and J by 10 bases, with 17 bases between.

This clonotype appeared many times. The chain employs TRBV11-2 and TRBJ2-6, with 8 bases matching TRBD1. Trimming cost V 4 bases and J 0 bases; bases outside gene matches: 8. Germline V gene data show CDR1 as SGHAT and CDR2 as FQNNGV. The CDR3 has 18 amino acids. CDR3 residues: CASSWTGQGYSGANVLTF. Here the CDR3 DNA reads TGTGCCAGCAGCTGGACCGGACAGGGATACTCTGGGGCCAACGTCCTGACTTTC.

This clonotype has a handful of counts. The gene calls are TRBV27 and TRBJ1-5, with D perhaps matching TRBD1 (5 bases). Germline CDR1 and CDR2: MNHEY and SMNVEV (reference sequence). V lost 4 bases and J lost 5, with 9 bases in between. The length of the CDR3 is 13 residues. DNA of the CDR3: TGTGCCAGCAGTTGGACACAAGATCAGCCCCAGCATTTT. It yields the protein CASSWTQDQPQHF.

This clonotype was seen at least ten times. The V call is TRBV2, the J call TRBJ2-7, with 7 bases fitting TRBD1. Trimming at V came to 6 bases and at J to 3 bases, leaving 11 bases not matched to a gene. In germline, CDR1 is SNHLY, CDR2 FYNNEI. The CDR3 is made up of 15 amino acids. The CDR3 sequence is CASRPPRDSNYEQYF. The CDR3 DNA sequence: TGTGCCAGCAGGCCGCCGAGGGACAGCAACTACGAGCAGTACTTC.

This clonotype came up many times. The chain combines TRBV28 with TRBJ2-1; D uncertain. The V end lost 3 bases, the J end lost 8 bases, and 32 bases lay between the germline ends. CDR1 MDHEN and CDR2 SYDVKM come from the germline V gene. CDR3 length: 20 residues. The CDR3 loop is CASSFDKASVSNSLIDEQFF. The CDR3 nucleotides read TGTGCCAGCAGTTTTGATAAGGCGTCCGTCTCCAATAGTTTAATCGATGAGCAGTTCTTC. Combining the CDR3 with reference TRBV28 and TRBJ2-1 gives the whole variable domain DVKVTQSSRYLVKRTGEKVFLECVQDMDHENMFWYRQDPGLGLRLIYFSYDVKMKEKGDIPEGYSVSREKKERFSLILESASTNQTSMYLCASSFDKASVSNSLIDEQFFGPGTRLTVL.

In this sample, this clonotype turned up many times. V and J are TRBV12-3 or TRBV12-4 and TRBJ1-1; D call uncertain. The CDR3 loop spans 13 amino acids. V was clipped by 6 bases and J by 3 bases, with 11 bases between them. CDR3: CASSPTDYTEAFF. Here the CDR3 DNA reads TGTGCCAGCAGCCCAACGGATTACACTGAAGCTTTCTTT.

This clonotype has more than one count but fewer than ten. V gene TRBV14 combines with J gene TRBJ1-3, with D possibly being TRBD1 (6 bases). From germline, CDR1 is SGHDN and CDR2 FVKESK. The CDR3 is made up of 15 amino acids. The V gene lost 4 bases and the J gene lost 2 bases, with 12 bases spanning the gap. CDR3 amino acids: CASSPQGHPGNTIYF. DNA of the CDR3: TGTGCCAGCAGCCCACAGGGACATCCTGGAAACACCATATATTTT.

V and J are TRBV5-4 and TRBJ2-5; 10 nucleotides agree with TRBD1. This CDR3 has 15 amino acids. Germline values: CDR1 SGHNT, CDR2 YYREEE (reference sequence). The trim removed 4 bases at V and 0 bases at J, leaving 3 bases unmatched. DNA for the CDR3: TGTGCCAGCAGCCGGGACAGGGGATACCAAGAGACCCAGTACTTC. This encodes CASSRDRGYQETQYF.

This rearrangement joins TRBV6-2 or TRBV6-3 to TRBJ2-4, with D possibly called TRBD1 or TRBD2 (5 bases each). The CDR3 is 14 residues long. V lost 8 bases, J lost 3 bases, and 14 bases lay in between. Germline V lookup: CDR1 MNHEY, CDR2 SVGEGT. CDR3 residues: CASARGPGKNIQYF. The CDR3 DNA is TGTGCCAGCGCCCGGGGACCTGGCAAAAACATTCAGTACTTC.

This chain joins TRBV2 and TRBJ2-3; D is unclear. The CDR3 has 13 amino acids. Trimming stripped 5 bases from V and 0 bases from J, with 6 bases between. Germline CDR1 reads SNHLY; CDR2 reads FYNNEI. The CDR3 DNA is TGTGCCAGCAGTCAGACGAGCACAGATACGCAGTATTTT. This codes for CASSQTSTDTQYF.

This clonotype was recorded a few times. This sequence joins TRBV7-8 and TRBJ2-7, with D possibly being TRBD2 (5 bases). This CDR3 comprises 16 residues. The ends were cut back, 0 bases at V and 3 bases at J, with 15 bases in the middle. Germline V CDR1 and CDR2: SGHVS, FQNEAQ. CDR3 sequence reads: CASSLARLPDNYEQYF. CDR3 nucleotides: TGTGCCAGCAGCTTAGCTCGACTACCCGACAACTACGAGCAGTACTTC.

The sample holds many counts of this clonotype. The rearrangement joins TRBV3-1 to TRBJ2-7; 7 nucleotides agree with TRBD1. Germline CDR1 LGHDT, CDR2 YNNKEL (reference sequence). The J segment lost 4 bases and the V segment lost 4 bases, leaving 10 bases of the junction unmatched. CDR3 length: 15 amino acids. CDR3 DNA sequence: TGTGCCAGCAGCCGTGGGGACAGAATAATATACGAGCAGTACTTC. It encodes CASSRGDRIIYEQYF.

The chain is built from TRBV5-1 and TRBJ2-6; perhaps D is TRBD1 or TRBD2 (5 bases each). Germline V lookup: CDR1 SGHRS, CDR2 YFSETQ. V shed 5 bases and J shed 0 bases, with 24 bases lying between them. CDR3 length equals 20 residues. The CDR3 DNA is TGCGCCAGCAGACTAGAAGGGAGAGGGACCCGAAACTCTGGGGCCAACGTCCTGACTTTC. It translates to CASRLEGRGTRNSGANVLTF.